What follows describes a single T cell receptor beta chain. No antigen is known for it. With 4 bases clipped from V and 5 bases from J, the junction kept 7 bases outside the gene matches. The CDR3 is 16 amino acids. The germline V gene has CDR1 LNHDA and CDR2 SQIVND (reference sequence). The sample originates from a study of cytomegalovirus exposure and HLA in healthy donors. Study findings and constraints: Productive status was seen about 90% or about 30% of the time for most TCR beta V segments in an earlier analysis. Among the sequence variants, a highly shared cluster was likely an artifact of sequencing. Specific recognition of CMV antigens was confirmed in vitro for three chains (all CMV-associated).

PCR amplification relied on 60 Vbeta primers (plus 13 Jbeta primers). Produced via immunoSEQ multiplex PCR; TCRdb's table is partial and in-frame only. Here the sample spans about 190,000 clones, 86% being singletons. This sequence joins TRBV19 and TRBJ2-2, with 10 bases lining up with TRBD1. Sequences were obtained from PBMCs. This sequence originates from a woman aged 25 to 45 in good health and CMV-seronegative. In DNA, the CDR3 is TGTGCCAGTAGTAGGATCCGGGACAGGGGTACCGGGGAGCTGTTTTTT. Translating gives CASSRIRDRGTGELFF.